Each of the 2 T cell receptor beta chains below was sequenced from the same sample in a study of T cell clusters in autoimmune cytopenias. TRB was amplified by touch-down multiplex PCR, primer pools A and B combined. With the multiplex PCR reads reprocessed, TCRdb shows one record per CDR3 protein and no DNA. In total, the table holds around 9,700 distinct CDR3 sequences. Each sample's input was approximately 0.25 ug genomic DNA, roughly 40,000 genome equivalents. The same data also contributed to another study, on T cell repertoires in aging, cancer and after chemotherapy.

The sequenced sample consisted of peripheral blood. The receptors were gathered from a human donor in good health.

The chain recombines TRBV4-1 with TRBJ2-7. Germline V gives CDR1 MGHRA, CDR2 YSYEKL. The CDR3 runs to 13 residues. CDR3 sequence reads: CASSPTDGVEQYF.

The chain is built from TRBV12-3 or TRBV12-4 and TRBJ1-4; the TRBD1 assignment by TCRdb is unverifiable without DNA. The CDR3 extends over 15 amino acids. The CDR3 is CASSLGTATNEKLFF.